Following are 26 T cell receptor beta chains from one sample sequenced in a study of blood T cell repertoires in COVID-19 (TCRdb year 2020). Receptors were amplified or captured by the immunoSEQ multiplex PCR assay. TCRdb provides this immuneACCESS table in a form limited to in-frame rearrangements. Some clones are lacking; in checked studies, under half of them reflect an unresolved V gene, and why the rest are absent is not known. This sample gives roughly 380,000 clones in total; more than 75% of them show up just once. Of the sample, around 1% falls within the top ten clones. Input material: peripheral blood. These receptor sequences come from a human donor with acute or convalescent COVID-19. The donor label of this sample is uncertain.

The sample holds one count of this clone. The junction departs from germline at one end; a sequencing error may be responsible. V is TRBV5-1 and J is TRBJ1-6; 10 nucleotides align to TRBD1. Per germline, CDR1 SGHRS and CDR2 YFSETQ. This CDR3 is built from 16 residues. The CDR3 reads CASSLGDRGFNSPLHF. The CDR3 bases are TGCGCCAGCAGTTTGGGGGACAGGGGCTTTAATTCACCCCTCCACTTT.

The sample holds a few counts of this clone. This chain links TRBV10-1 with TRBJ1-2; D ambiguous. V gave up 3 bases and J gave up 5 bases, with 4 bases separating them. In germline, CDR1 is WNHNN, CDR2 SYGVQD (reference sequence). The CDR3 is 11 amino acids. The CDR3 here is CASSDGYGYTF. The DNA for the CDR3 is TGCGCCAGCAGTGACGGGTATGGCTACACCTTC.

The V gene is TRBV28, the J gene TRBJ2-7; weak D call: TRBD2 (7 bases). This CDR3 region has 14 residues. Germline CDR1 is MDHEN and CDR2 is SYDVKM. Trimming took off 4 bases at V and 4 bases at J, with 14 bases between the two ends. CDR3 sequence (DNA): TGTGCCAGCAGTTCCCCGGGGGGCGGGTACGAGCAGTACTTC. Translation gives CASSSPGGGYEQYF.

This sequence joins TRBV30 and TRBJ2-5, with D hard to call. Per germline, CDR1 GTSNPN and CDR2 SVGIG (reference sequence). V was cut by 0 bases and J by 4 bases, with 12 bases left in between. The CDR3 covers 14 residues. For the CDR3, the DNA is TGTGCCTGGAGTGTACTTGTTTTTCGAGAGACCCAGTACTTC. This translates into CAWSVLVFRETQYF.

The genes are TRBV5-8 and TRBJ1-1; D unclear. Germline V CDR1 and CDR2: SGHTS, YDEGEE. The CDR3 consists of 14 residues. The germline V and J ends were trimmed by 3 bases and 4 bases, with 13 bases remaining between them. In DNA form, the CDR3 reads TGTGCCAGCAGCTATCGGGGATTAGGCACTGAAGCTTTCTTT. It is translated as CASSYRGLGTEAFF.

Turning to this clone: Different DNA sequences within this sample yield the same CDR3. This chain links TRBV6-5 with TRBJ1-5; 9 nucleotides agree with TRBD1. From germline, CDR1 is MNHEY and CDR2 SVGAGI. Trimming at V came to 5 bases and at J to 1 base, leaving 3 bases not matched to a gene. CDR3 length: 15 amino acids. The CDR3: CASSPDRGSNQPQHF. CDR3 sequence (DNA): TGTGCCAGCAGTCCGGACAGGGGAAGCAATCAGCCCCAGCATTTT.

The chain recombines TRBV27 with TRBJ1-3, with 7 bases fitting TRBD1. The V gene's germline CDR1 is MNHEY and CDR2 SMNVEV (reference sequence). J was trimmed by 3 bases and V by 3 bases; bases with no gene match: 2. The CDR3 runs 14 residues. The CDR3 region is CASSFRQGGNTIYF. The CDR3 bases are TGTGCCAGCAGTTTCCGACAGGGTGGAAACACCATATATTTT.

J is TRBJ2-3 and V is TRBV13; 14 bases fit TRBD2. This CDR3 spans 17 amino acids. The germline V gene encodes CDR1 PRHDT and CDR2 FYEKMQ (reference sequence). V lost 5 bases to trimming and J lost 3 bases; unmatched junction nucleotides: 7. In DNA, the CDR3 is TGTGCCAGCAGCCCAAGACTAGCGGGAGGGCCGACAGATACGCAGTATTTT. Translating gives CASSPRLAGGPTDTQYF.

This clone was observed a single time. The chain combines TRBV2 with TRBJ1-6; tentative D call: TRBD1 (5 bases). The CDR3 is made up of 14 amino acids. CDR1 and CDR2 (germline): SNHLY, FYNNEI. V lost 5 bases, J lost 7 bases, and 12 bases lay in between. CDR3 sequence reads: CASSPERGNSPLHF. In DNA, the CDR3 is TGTGCCAGCAGTCCCGAACGGGGGAATTCACCCCTCCACTTT.

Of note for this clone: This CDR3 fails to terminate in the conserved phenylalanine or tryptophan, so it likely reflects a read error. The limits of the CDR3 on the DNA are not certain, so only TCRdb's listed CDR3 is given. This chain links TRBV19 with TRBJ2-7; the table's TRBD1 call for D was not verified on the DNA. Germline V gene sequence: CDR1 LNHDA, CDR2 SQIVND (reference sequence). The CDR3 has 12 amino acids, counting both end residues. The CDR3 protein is CANPSRDRDDVG.

CDR3 in amino acids: CASSGTGDYGYTF. In DNA form, the CDR3 reads TGTGCCAGCAGCGGGACAGGGGACTATGGCTACACCTTC. This chain uses TRBV27 with TRBJ1-2, with 10 positions matching TRBD1. CDR1 and CDR2 from the germline V gene are MNHEY and SMNVEV (reference sequence). CDR3 length: 13 residues. With V trimmed by 6 bases and J by 3 bases, 1 base remained unmatched.

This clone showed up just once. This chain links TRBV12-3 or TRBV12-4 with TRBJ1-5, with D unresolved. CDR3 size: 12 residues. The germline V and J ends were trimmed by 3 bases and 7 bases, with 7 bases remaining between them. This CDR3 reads CASSFERQPQHF. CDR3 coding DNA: TGTGCCAGCAGTTTCGAGAGGCAGCCCCAGCATTTT.

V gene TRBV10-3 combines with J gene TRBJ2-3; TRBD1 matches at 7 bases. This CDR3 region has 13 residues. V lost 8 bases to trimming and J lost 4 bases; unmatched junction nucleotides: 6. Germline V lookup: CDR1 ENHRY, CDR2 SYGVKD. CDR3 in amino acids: CAIATGVADTQYF. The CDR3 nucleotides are TGTGCCATCGCCACAGGGGTTGCAGATACGCAGTATTTT.

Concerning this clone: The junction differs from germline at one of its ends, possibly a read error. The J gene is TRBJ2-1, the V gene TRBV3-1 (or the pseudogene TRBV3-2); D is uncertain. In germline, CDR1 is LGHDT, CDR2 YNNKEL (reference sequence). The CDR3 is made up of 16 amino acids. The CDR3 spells CASSQARYFSFNEQFF. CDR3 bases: TGTGCCAGCAGCCAAGCCCGCTACTTTTCCTTCAATGAGCAGTTCTTC.

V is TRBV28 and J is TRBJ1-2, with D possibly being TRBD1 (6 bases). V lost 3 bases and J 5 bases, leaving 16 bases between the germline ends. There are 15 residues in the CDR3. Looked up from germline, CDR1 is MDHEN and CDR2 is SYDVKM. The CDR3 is CASSFKDRVIYGYTF. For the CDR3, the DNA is TGTGCCAGCAGTTTTAAGGACAGAGTCATTTATGGCTACACCTTC.

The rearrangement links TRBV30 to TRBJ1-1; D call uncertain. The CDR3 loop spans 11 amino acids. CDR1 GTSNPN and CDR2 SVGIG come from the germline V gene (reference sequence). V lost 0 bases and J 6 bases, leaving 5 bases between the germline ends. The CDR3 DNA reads TGTGCCTGGAGTGTCATTGCTGAAGCTTTCTTT. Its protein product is CAWSVIAEAFF. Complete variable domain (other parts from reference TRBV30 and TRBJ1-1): SQTIHQWPATLVQPVGSPLSLECTVEGTSNPNLYWYRQAAGRGLQLLFYSVGIGQISSEVPQNLSASRPQDRQFILSSKKLLLSDSGFYLCAWSVIAEAFFGQGTRLTVV.

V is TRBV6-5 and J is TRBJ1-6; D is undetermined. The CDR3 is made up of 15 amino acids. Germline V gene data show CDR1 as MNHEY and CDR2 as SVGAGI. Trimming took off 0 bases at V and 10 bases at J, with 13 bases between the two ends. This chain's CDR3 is CASSYSGSGTSPLHF. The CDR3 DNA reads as TGTGCCAGCAGTTACTCAGGGTCGGGAACCTCACCCCTCCACTTT.

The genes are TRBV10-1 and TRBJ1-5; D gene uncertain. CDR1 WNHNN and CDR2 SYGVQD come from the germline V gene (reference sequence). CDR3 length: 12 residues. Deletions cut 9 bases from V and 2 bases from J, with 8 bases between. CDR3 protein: CARRQGNQPQHF. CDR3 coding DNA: TGCGCCAGACGCCAGGGCAATCAGCCCCAGCATTTT.

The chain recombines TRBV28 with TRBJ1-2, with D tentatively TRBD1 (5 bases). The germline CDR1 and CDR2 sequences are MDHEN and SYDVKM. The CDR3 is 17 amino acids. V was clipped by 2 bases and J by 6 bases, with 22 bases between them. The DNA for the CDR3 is TGTGCCAGCAGTTTACGCCATCCGGTCCAGGGAGGGAATGGCTACACCTTC. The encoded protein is CASSLRHPVQGGNGYTF.

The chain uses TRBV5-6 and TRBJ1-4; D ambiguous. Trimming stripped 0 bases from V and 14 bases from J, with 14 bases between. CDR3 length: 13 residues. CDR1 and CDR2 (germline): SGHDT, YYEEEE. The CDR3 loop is CASSLGGPRGLFF. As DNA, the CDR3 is TGTGCCAGCAGCTTGGGTGGTCCGCGAGGGCTGTTTTTT.

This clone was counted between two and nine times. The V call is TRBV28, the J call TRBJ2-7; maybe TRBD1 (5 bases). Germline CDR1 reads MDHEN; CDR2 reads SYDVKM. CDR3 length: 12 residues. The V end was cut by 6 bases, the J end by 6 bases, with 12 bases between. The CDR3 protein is CASSSQGAEQYF. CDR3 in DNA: TGTGCCAGCAGCAGTCAAGGGGCCGAGCAGTACTTC.

CDR3 bases: TGCGCCAGCAGCCCCCCCCCGGGACTAGCGGGAGTCTACGAGCAGTACTTC. It codes for CASSPPPGLAGVYEQYF. The V gene is TRBV4-1, the J gene TRBJ2-7, with 14 bases aligning to TRBD2. Germline values: CDR1 MGHRA, CDR2 YSYEKL. V shed 4 bases and J 3 bases; nucleotides not matched to a gene: 8. This CDR3 region has 17 residues.

CDR3 DNA sequence: TGTGCCAGCAGCTCCCTAGCGGCGCGCGGCAATGAGCAGTTCTTC. This encodes CASSSLAARGNEQFF. The chain is built from TRBV7-9 and TRBJ2-1; 7 bases agree with TRBD2. The V gene's germline CDR1 is SEHNR and CDR2 FQNEAQ (reference sequence). The ends lost 4 bases at V and 6 bases at J; junction bases unmatched: 9. The CDR3 extends over 15 amino acids.

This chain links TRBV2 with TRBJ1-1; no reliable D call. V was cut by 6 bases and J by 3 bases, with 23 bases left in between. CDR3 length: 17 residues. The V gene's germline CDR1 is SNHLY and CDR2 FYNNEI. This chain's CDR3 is CASRGSGIPSRDTEAFF. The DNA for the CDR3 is TGTGCCAGCAGAGGAAGCGGTATTCCTTCGAGGGACACTGAAGCTTTCTTT.

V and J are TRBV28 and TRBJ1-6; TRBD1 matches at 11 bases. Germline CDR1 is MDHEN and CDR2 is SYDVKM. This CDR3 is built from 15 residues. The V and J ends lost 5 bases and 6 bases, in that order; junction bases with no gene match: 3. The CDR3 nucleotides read TGTGCCAGCAGTGATGGACAGGGGGCTAATTCACCCCTCCACTTT. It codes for CASSDGQGANSPLHF.

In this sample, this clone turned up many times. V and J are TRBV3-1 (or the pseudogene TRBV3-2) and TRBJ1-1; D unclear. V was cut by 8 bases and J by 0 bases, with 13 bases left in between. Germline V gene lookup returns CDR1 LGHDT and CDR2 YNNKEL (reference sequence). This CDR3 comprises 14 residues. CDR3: CASAERHLNTEAFF. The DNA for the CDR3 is TGTGCCAGCGCGGAGCGGCACCTGAACACTGAAGCTTTCTTT.